Below, 11 T cell receptor beta chains from the same sample are listed, as sequenced in a study of OX40 agonist ivuxolimab in advanced cancers. The table came from immunoSEQ multiplex PCR; TCRdb's copy has only in-frame clones and leaves some out. This table holds approximately 81,000 clones, about 93% found once. This sample comprised CD4+ or CD8+ T cells sorted from blood, obtained in a trial of the OX40 agonist ivuxolimab. These receptor sequences come from an adult with an advanced solid tumor such as melanoma, head and neck, liver or kidney cancer.

This chain uses TRBV9 with TRBJ1-6; possibly TRBD1 for D (6 bases). Trimming left V 3 bases short and J 12 bases short, with 13 bases between. This CDR3 contains 13 residues. Germline assignment: CDR1 SGDLS and CDR2 YYNGEE. CDR3 coding DNA: TGTGCCAGCAGCGGGGCACAGGGTCTACCCCTCCACTTT. This encodes CASSGAQGLPLHF.

CDR3 protein: CASSQGTSGGDTQYF. The CDR3 bases are TGTGCCAGCAGCCAAGGGACTAGCGGGGGAGATACGCAGTATTTT. J is TRBJ2-3 and V is TRBV14, with 13 nucleotides matching TRBD2. Germline V gene lookup returns CDR1 SGHDN and CDR2 FVKESK. V lost 1 base and J lost 5; bases outside the gene matches: 0. The CDR3 loop spans 15 amino acids.

A note on this clone: The junction and the germline gene differ at one end; a read error may be behind it. CDR3 bases: TGCGCCAGCAGCCAAGGAACAGGGGGCTCCGAAGCTTTCTTT. It yields the protein CASSQGTGGSEAFF. This chain joins TRBV5-8 and TRBJ1-1; TRBD1 matches at 9 bases. CDR1 SGHTS and CDR2 YDEGEE come from the germline V gene. CDR3 length: 14 residues.

The chain links TRBV18 to TRBJ1-3; no clear D. V lost 0 bases and J lost 6, with 9 bases in between. The CDR3 contains 14 residues. CDR1 KGHSH and CDR2 LQKENI come from the germline V gene. This chain's CDR3 is CASSPPPGENTIYF. In DNA form, the CDR3 reads TGTGCCAGCTCACCACCCCCAGGAGAAAACACCATATATTTT. The whole variable domain, remainder taken from reference TRBV18 and TRBJ1-3, is NAGVMQNPRHLVRRRGQEARLRCSPMKGHSHVYWYRQLPEEGLKFMVYLQKENIIDESGMPKERFSAEFPKEGPSILRIQQVVRGDSAAYFCASSPPPGENTIYFGEGSWLTVV.

The chain combines TRBV11-2 with TRBJ2-7; D gene unclear. CDR1 is SGHAT and CDR2 is FQNNGV in the germline V gene. Trimming took 1 base from V and 3 from J, leaving 7 bases between them. The CDR3 is 13 amino acids. The CDR3 is CASSLGMGYEQYF. DNA for the CDR3: TGTGCCAGCAGCTTAGGGATGGGCTACGAGCAGTACTTC.

This clone was picked up one time. The chain employs TRBV19 and TRBJ1-4, with D uncertain. This CDR3 is 12 amino acids long. Looked up from germline, CDR1 is LNHDA and CDR2 is SQIVND (reference sequence). With 6 bases removed from V and 4 bases from J, the gap between germline ends came to 6 bases. CDR3 DNA: TGTGCCAGTAGCTGGGATAATGAAAAACTGTTTTTT. Translation gives CASSWDNEKLFF.

The rearrangement uses TRBV4-2 and TRBJ1-5, with D unclear. Germline lookup yields CDR1 LGHNA and CDR2 YNFKEQ. This CDR3 has 16 residues. V was shortened by 0 bases and J by 0 bases, with 9 bases between the two germline ends. The DNA for the CDR3 is TGTGCCAGCAGCCAAGAGGATGGGGTTAGCAATCAGCCCCAGCATTTT. It codes for CASSQEDGVSNQPQHF.

The V gene is TRBV4-1, the J gene TRBJ2-7; 10 bases match TRBD1. The CDR3 sequence is 14 residues long. In germline, CDR1 is MGHRA, CDR2 YSYEKL. J lost 4 bases, V lost 4 bases, and 4 bases had no gene match. The CDR3 coding sequence is TGCGCCAGCAGCCCGGACAGGGGGTCTTACGAGCAGTACTTC. Translated, it gives CASSPDRGSYEQYF.

This chain connects TRBV4-1 to TRBJ2-7; TRBD2 is a possible D gene (6 bases). From germline, CDR1 is MGHRA and CDR2 YSYEKL. Trimming removed 0 bases from V and 2 bases from J, with 11 bases in between. This CDR3 is 15 amino acids long. This CDR3 reads CASSQDGGTPYEQYF. The CDR3 DNA is TGCGCCAGCAGCCAAGATGGGGGGACGCCCTACGAGCAGTACTTC.

The chain couples TRBV7-7 to TRBJ2-2, with 9 bases that match TRBD1. The length of the CDR3 is 17 residues. J gave up 3 bases and V 5 bases, and 10 bases lay outside the gene matches. The V gene's germline CDR1 is SSHAT and CDR2 FNYEAQ (reference sequence). CDR3 sequence (DNA): TGTGCCAGCAGCAATCCCGGGACAGGGAAGCACACCGGGGAGCTGTTTTTT. Translated, it gives CASSNPGTGKHTGELFF.

The rearrangement uses TRBV21-1 and TRBJ1-1; TRBD1 is the table's D call and was not checked against the DNA. TRBV21-1 is described as a pseudogene. This CDR3 comprises 16 residues. The CDR3 sequence: CASSPKRRGPNTEAFF. CDR3 DNA sequence: TGTGCCAGCAGCCCCAAGAGAAGGGGGCCGAACACTGAAGCTTTCTTT.